The 15 T cell receptor beta chains given below trace back to one sample, sequenced in a study of PD-1 blockade in classical Hodgkin lymphoma. Each patient's relapse followed autologous stem cell transplantation, and brentuximab vedotin exposure varied. TCRdb's table, derived via immunoSEQ multiplex PCR, lists solely in-frame clones and lacks some. The table lists 46,000 or so clones, less than 85% of them singletons. Sequenced material: peripheral blood mononuclear cells (PBMCs), taken before the second cycle of nivolumab. These receptors were obtained from a human donor with classical Hodgkin lymphoma.

The chain recombines TRBV9 with TRBJ1-1; D might be TRBD1 (5 bases). CDR3 length equals 15 residues. Germline V CDR1 and CDR2: SGDLS, YYNGEE. Trimming left V 3 bases short and J 3 bases short, with 15 bases between. The DNA of the CDR3 is TGTGCCAGCAGCGCCGGGGCGGGAACGGACACTGAAGCTTTCTTT. Its translation is CASSAGAGTDTEAFF.

The chain employs TRBV28 and TRBJ2-7; possibly TRBD2 for D (6 bases). V lost 6 bases to trimming and J lost 0 bases, with 15 bases between them. The CDR3 sequence is 15 residues long. Germline assignment: CDR1 MDHEN and CDR2 SYDVKM. The chain's CDR3 is CASRGSRGSSYEQYF. CDR3 sequence (DNA): TGTGCCAGCAGAGGGTCCCGGGGGAGCTCCTACGAGCAGTACTTC. The full variable domain, its missing parts supplied by reference TRBV28 and TRBJ2-7, is DVKVTQSSRYLVKRTGEKVFLECVQDMDHENMFWYRQDPGLGLRLIYFSYDVKMKEKGDIPEGYSVSREKKERFSLILESASTNQTSMYLCASRGSRGSSYEQYFGPGTRLTVT.

The chain employs TRBV27 and TRBJ2-5, with 13 bases identical to TRBD2. Trimming took 5 bases from V and 5 from J; bases not matched to a gene: 11. Germline V gives CDR1 MNHEY, CDR2 SMNVEV (reference sequence). This CDR3 comprises 17 residues. For the CDR3, the DNA is TGTGCCAGCAGTCCGCGACTAGCGGGGGGCCTTATGGAGACCCAGTACTTC. Residues: CASSPRLAGGLMETQYF.

The gene calls are TRBV11-2 and TRBJ2-1, with D tentatively TRBD2 (6 bases). This CDR3 has 16 residues. The germline V gene has CDR1 SGHAT and CDR2 FQNNGV. V was pared by 0 bases and J by 4 bases, with 13 bases between. The CDR3 DNA reads as TGTGCCAGCAGCTTAGATCTTCGGGGGTCTTACAATGAGCAGTTCTTC. Translating gives CASSLDLRGSYNEQFF.

The chain carries TRBV29-1 and TRBJ1-1; D may be TRBD1 (5 bases). This CDR3 is built from 13 residues. Germline V gene lookup returns CDR1 SQVTM and CDR2 ANQGSEA. The V end was cut by 4 bases, the J end by 1 base, with 10 bases between. CDR3 in amino acids: CSVGGTENTEAFF. The CDR3 DNA reads TGCAGCGTTGGAGGGACGGAGAACACTGAAGCTTTCTTT. The full variable domain, in which reference TRBV29-1 and TRBJ1-1 provide the parts outside the CDR3, is SAVISQKPSRDICQRGTSLTIQCQVDSQVTMMFWYRQQPGQSLTLIATANQGSEATYESGFVIDKFPISRPNLTFSTLTVSNMSPEDSSIYLCSVGGTENTEAFFGQGTRLTVV.

The chain uses TRBV6-5 and TRBJ1-2; 12 bases match TRBD1. CDR1 is MNHEY, CDR2 SVGAGI, per germline. Losses at the gene ends were 8 bases for V and 7 bases for J; bases not matched to a gene: 8. This CDR3 comprises 14 residues. This CDR3 is CASWTGTGGPGYTF. For the CDR3, the DNA is TGTGCCAGCTGGACCGGGACAGGGGGCCCTGGCTACACCTTC.

V and J are TRBV5-4 and TRBJ2-5; D is uncertain. Trimming took off 2 bases at V and 1 base at J, with 0 bases between the two ends. Germline V gene data show CDR1 as SGHNT and CDR2 as YYREEE (reference sequence). CDR3 length: 11 amino acids. CDR3 residues: CASSFQETQYF. CDR3 in DNA: TGTGCCAGCAGCTTCCAAGAGACCCAGTACTTC.

This rearrangement joins TRBV2 to TRBJ1-4, with TRBD1 matching over 10 bases. J gave up 5 bases and V 8 bases, and 5 bases lay outside the gene matches. Germline V gene sequence: CDR1 SNHLY, CDR2 FYNNEI. The CDR3 has 14 amino acids. The CDR3 nucleotides read TGTGCCAGCGTTGGGGACAGGGGAAATGAAAAACTGTTTTTT. This translates into CASVGDRGNEKLFF.

The rearrangement links TRBV5-4 to TRBJ2-7, with TRBD2 as a possible D gene (7 bases). V shed 3 bases and J shed 1 base, with 20 bases lying between them. Germline assignment: CDR1 SGHNT and CDR2 YYREEE (reference sequence). The CDR3 loop spans 17 amino acids. The CDR3 bases are TGTGCCAGCAGCTCTCAATCGGGGGGCCCCGGTTCCTACGAGCAGTACTTC. It yields the protein CASSSQSGGPGSYEQYF. The complete variable domain, with remaining parts taken from reference TRBV5-4 and TRBJ2-7, reads ETGVTQSPTHLIKTRGQQVTLRCSSQSGHNTVSWYQQALGQGPQFIFQYYREEENGRGNFPPRFSGLQFPNYSSELNVNALELDDSALYLCASSSQSGGPGSYEQYFGPGTRLTVT.

This clone was picked up a small number of times. The sample has other DNA sequences that encode this CDR3 too. V usage is TRBV5-1 and J usage is TRBJ2-1; D is possibly TRBD2 (5 bases). CDR3 size: 13 residues. V was shortened by 2 bases and J by 8 bases, with 11 bases between the two germline ends. The V gene's germline CDR1 is SGHRS and CDR2 YFSETQ. In nucleotides, the CDR3 is TGCGCCAGCAGCTTATCGACGGGGTATGAGCAGTTCTTC. This gives the protein CASSLSTGYEQFF. Using reference TRBV5-1 and TRBJ2-1 for the parts outside the CDR3, the full variable domain is KAGVTQTPRYLIKTRGQQVTLSCSPISGHRSVSWYQQTPGQGLQFLFEYFSETQRNKGNFPGRFSGRQFSNSRSEMNVSTLELGDSALYLCASSLSTGYEQFFGPGTRLTVL.

J is TRBJ2-3 and V is TRBV7-2, with a weak D call TRBD2 (5 bases). CDR3 size: 15 residues. V was pared by 1 base and J by 3 bases, with 11 bases between. Germline CDR1 reads SGHTA; CDR2 reads FQGNSA. CDR3 amino acids: CASSLVSAGTDTQYF. The CDR3 DNA reads TGTGCCAGCAGCTTAGTAAGTGCGGGTACAGATACGCAGTATTTT.

The chain uses TRBV18 and TRBJ1-5, with TRBD1 identical over 8 bases. CDR3 length: 16 residues. V shed 0 bases and J 4 bases; nucleotides not matched to a gene: 5. CDR1 is KGHSH and CDR2 is LQKENI in the germline V gene. The CDR3 region is CASSPPTGAINQPQHF. CDR3 sequence (DNA): TGTGCCAGCTCACCACCGACAGGGGCCATTAATCAGCCCCAGCATTTT.

J is TRBJ1-2 and V is TRBV9, with 7 bases matching TRBD1. The CDR3 sequence is 15 residues long. The germline V gene encodes CDR1 SGDLS and CDR2 YYNGEE. The V gene end was trimmed by 6 bases and the J gene end by 4 bases; junction bases not matched to a gene: 12. The CDR3 DNA follows: TGTGCCAGCAACCAAATAGGGGGCTTGGGCTATGGCTACACCTTC. Protein: CASNQIGGLGYGYTF.

The CDR3 reads CASSLAGVGDTQYF. The CDR3 region has the DNA TGTGCCAGCAGCTTGGCGGGGGTGGGAGATACGCAGTATTTT. The V call is TRBV5-4, the J call TRBJ2-3; D is perhaps TRBD2 (6 bases). The length of the CDR3 is 14 residues. CDR1 SGHNT and CDR2 YYREEE come from the germline V gene (reference sequence). The V end was cut by 0 bases, the J end by 5 bases, with 10 bases between.

The V call is TRBV6-4, the J call TRBJ2-7; 11 bases line up with TRBD2. Germline-derived CDR1 and CDR2 are MRHNA and SNTAGT. Trimming removed 1 base from V and 1 base from J; junction bases left unmatched: 21. This CDR3 region has 22 residues. CDR3 sequence reads: CASSDCLGLAVNRGGVSYEQYF. The CDR3 DNA reads TGTGCCAGCAGTGACTGTCTGGGACTAGCGGTTAACAGGGGGGGCGTATCCTACGAGCAGTACTTC.